Sequencing of this T cell receptor (beta chain) was carried out in a study of response to subunit inactivated influenza vaccine. TCRdb processed the RT-PCR reads anew with MiXCR; each CDR3 protein has one entry. The table includes 500,000 to 600,000 distinct CDR3 sequences, 12% to 15% detected once. A word on this clonotype: The antigen is not known.

Trimming left V 6 bases short and J 0 bases short, with 15 bases between. The CDR3 length is 16 residues. Germline V lookup: CDR1 MNHEY, CDR2 SVGEGT. Study results and limitations: Each seasonal influenza vaccination recruits few new T cells, the authors suggested.

The sequencing used PBMCs from blood, collected roughly 13 days after vaccination. The source is a man aged 50 or older who received an inactivated influenza vaccine. J is TRBJ1-3 and V is TRBV6-2 or TRBV6-3; D might be TRBD1 (5 bases). CDR3 nucleotide sequence: TGTGCCAGCAGACCCCCTCCAGGGTTCTCTGGAAACACCATATATTTT. Its translation: CASRPPPGFSGNTIYF.